The rows below give T cell receptor beta chains drawn from one sample of a study of radiotherapy plus CTLA-4 blockade in lung cancer. Using immunoSEQ multiplex PCR, the repertoire was profiled, and TCRdb retains in-frame clones only, with some absent. This sample yields some 64,000 clones, of which around 76% are seen a single time; approximately 15% belongs to the top ten. Source: peripheral blood, taken from a patient treated with radiotherapy plus ipilimumab. The receptor set was obtained from a human donor with non-small cell lung cancer whose response to radiotherapy plus ipilimumab could not be evaluated. Some clones in this sample may be carry-over from other donors' samples. Each CDR3 is given with its conserved first and last residue. D genes are given only for firm matches. Size is omitted from some rows. Given values are once, few, many or a class for expanded clones.

v_call: TRBV7-2; d_call: TRBD2; clone_size: few; j_call: TRBJ2-5; cdr3_aa: CASSPLAGGQETQYF
v_call: TRBV5-1; d_call: NA; clone_size: NA; j_call: TRBJ1-1; cdr3_aa: CASSLQGPGGTEAFF
v_call: TRBV19; d_call: TRBD1; clone_size: NA; j_call: TRBJ2-3; cdr3_aa: CASKSRGTDTQYF
v_call: TRBV20-1; d_call: NA; clone_size: NA; j_call: TRBJ1-2; cdr3_aa: CSGDGPRSYTF
v_call: TRBV19; d_call: NA; clone_size: NA; j_call: TRBJ1-5; cdr3_aa: CASSPMGSGSQPQHF
v_call: TRBV10-1; d_call: TRBD1; clone_size: NA; j_call: TRBJ2-7; cdr3_aa: CASIYWDRGREQYF
v_call: TRBV6-1; d_call: TRBD1; clone_size: NA; j_call: TRBJ1-6; cdr3_aa: CANSDRANSPLHF
v_call: TRBV9; d_call: TRBD2; clone_size: NA; j_call: TRBJ2-1; cdr3_aa: CASSIRPTSGGGDEQFF
v_call: TRBV29-1; d_call: NA; clone_size: few; j_call: TRBJ1-1; cdr3_aa: CSVEEQGAEAFF
v_call: TRBV28; d_call: NA; clone_size: NA; j_call: TRBJ2-2; cdr3_aa: CASSLWASRESGGELFF